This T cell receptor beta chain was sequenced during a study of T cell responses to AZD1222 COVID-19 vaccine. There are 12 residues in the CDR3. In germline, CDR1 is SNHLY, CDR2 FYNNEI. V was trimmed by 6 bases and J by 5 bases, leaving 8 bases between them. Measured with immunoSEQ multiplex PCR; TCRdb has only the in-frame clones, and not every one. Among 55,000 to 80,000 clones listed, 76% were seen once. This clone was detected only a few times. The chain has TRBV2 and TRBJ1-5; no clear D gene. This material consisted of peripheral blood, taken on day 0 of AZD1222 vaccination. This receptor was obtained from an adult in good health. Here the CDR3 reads CASRSADQPQHF. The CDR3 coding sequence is TGTGCCAGCAGATCCGCGGATCAGCCCCAGCATTTT.